The clone carrying this T cell receptor beta chain was recorded a few times. TCRdb reanalysed the RT-PCR reads using MiXCR and keeps one entry per CDR3 protein. Of approximately 720,000 distinct CDR3 sequences in the sample, approximately 15% were seen once. The CDR3 sequence is 12 residues long. The germline V gene encodes CDR1 LGHNA and CDR2 YNFKEQ. With 1 base removed from V and 10 bases from J, the gap between germline ends came to 10 bases. The chain uses TRBV4-2 and TRBJ1-1, with D possibly matching TRBD1 (6 bases). Input material: memory CD4+ T cells from blood. The receptor was isolated from a female donor in good health, serving as a healthy control. DNA for the CDR3: TGTGCCAGCAGCCAAGGGGGGGGCACAGCTTTCTTT. Translated, it gives CASSQGGGTAFF.